The clone carrying this T cell receptor beta chain was counted many times. Its antigen is as yet unknown. The sample originates from a study of T-cell memory formation after mild COVID-19. General study results and limits: There was a balanced CD4/CD8 profile in clones contracting day 15 to 85, and later expanders leaned CD4+. Of the contracting clones, CD4+ ones lay mainly in CM and EM, and CD8+ ones in EMRA. Within pre-infection memory, some responding clones were found, suggesting cross-reactive memory joined.

In germline, CDR1 is SGHRS, CDR2 YFSETQ. V was cut by 0 bases and J by 5 bases, with 8 bases left in between. This CDR3 contains 13 residues. TCRdb called the 5' RACE reads again in MiXCR, with one record for every CDR3 protein. The table has fewer than 140,000 distinct CDR3 sequences, 12% seen once. The source of this sequence is an adult woman who had mild COVID-19 (a few samples of this study predate the infection). Cell type and time point are not known. The V and J genes are TRBV5-1 and TRBJ2-5; D unclear. The material sequenced was PBMCs or a T cell subset sorted from them (not recorded which). CDR3 amino acids: CASSLEIPETQYF. CDR3 bases: TGCGCCAGCAGCTTGGAGATTCCCGAGACCCAGTACTTC.